This is a list of T cell receptor beta chains from one sample in a study of long-term antiretroviral therapy in people with HIV. Clones were read by immunoSEQ multiplex PCR, and TCRdb kept only the in-frame ones, dropping some. The sample consists of 40,000 to 50,000 clones, about 94% of them appearing once. This specimen consisted of unsorted PBMCs, obtained roughly 9.4 years after starting antiretroviral therapy. All receptors derive from a man under 40 with HIV. Each CDR3 is given with its conserved first and last residue. D genes are given only for firm matches. A clone size is listed for some rows: how often the clone was seen (once, few, many), or a class if it is expanded.

>TRBJ2-3|TRBV30|TRBD2|-
CAWSKGLAGSTDTQYF
TGTGCCTGGAGTAAGGGACTAGCGGGTAGCACAGATACGCAGTATTTT
>TRBJ2-6|TRBV5-4|-|-
CASSERSTGANVLTF
TGTGCCAGCAGCGAAAGGAGCACTGGGGCCAACGTCCTGACTTTC
>TRBJ2-3|TRBV20-1|-|-
CSPKGADTQYF
TGCAGCCCAAAAGGGGCAGATACGCAGTATTTT
>TRBJ1-6|TRBV6-5|-|once
CASSYSTQGQNSPLHF
TGTGCCAGCAGTTACTCGACGCAGGGCCAAAATTCACCCCTCCACTTT
>TRBJ2-5|TRBV2|-|-
CASSLQETQYF
TGTGCCAGCAGCTTACAAGAGACCCAGTACTTC
>TRBJ1-4|TRBV6-5|-|-
CASSYSAGQLLEKLFF
TGTGCCAGCAGTTACTCGGCGGGACAACTTCTTGAAAAACTGTTTTTT
>TRBJ1-3|TRBV9|-|-
CASSVGWGDSGNTIYF
TGTGCCAGCAGCGTAGGGTGGGGGGACTCTGGAAACACCATATATTTT
>TRBJ1-4|TRBV20-1|-|-
CGTQNEKLFF
TGCGGCACACAAAATGAAAAACTGTTTTTT
>TRBJ2-7|TRBV5-1|-|-
CASSLADRDLGEQYF
TGCGCCAGCAGCTTGGCAGACAGGGACTTAGGGGAGCAGTACTTC
>TRBJ2-1|TRBV7-9|-|-
CASSLGSNEQFF
TGTGCCAGCAGCTTAGGTTCGAATGAGCAGTTCTTC
>TRBJ2-5|TRBV2|-|-
CASSVQETQYF
TGTGCCAGCAGTGTACAAGAGACCCAGTACTTC
>TRBJ2-1|TRBV29-1|-|once
CSGGGYNEQFF
TGCAGCGGTGGGGGGTACAATGAGCAGTTCTTC
>TRBJ1-1|TRBV7-3|-|-
CASSLPPGRSPLTEAFF
TGTGCCAGCAGCTTACCTCCGGGACGGAGTCCCTTGACTGAAGCTTTCTTT
>TRBJ2-2|TRBV18|-|-
CASSPDGTGELFF
TGTGCCAGCTCACCAGACGGGACCGGGGAGCTGTTTTTT
>TRBJ2-1|TRBV28|TRBD2|-
CASNPGAGGSYNEQFF
TGTGCCAGCAACCCTGGGGCGGGGGGTTCCTACAATGAGCAGTTCTTC
>TRBJ2-7|TRBV6-6|-|-
CASSAAQVEAQYF
TGTGCCAGCAGTGCAGCCCAGGTGGAGGCCCAGTACTTC